This record concerns one T cell receptor (beta chain) sequence. Its matching antigen is unknown. The sample is drawn from a study of memory CD4+ T cells and cytomegalovirus serostatus. The assay was immunoSEQ multiplex PCR, and TCRdb's table has in-frame clones only and misses some. The sample yields some 26,000 clones, under 85% seen once. The sort gate was single viable CD3+CD4+CD8-CD45RO+ cells for memory CD4+ T cells. Findings of the study overall: CMV serostatus prediction reached median AUC around 0.94, or 0.89 with US-trained model.

The sequenced material came from memory CD4+ T cells from blood. This receptor was obtained from an adult in good health and CMV-seronegative.

CDR3 sequence reads: CASSQMGYAETQYF. The CDR3 nucleotides read TGTGCCAGCAGCCAAATGGGGTACGCAGAGACCCAGTACTTC. The chain employs TRBV7-9 and TRBJ2-5, with no clear D. The CDR3 sequence is 14 residues long. Deletions cut 5 bases from V and 4 bases from J, with 14 bases between. Germline assignment: CDR1 SEHNR and CDR2 FQNEAQ (reference sequence).